This TCR beta chain stems from a study of Graves' ophthalmopathy and Graves' hyperthyroidism. Study findings and constraints: Appearing in blood as well were most expanded thyroid clonotypes above 0.001 frequency.

As the template, RNA transcripts were used to amplify TCR beta CDR3 regions. Second-round multiplex PCR followed a first-round RT-PCR using HTBI primers. TCRdb processed the multiplex PCR reads anew with MiXCR; each CDR3 protein has one entry. The sample includes hundreds of thousands of distinct CDR3 sequences, around 40% of them seen just once. This clonotype showed up just once. No antigen is known for it. The sequenced material came from peripheral blood. This TCR was recovered from an adult man with Graves' ophthalmopathy.

CDR3 region: CAVSYASGTGVYYEQYF. The CDR3 DNA reads TGTGCCGTCAGTTACGCTTCCGGGACAGGGGTATACTACGAGCAGTACTTC. The chain links TRBV6-2 or TRBV6-3 to TRBJ2-7; TRBD1 aligns across 10 bases. V gave up 11 bases and J gave up 3 bases; unmatched junction bases: 19. The CDR3 runs to 17 residues. The V gene's germline CDR1 is MNHEY and CDR2 SVGEGT.